Below are 9 T cell receptor beta chains sequenced from a single sample in a study of blood T cell repertoires in COVID-19. Clones were read by immunoSEQ multiplex PCR, and TCRdb kept only the in-frame ones, dropping some. The table includes roughly 340,000 clones, more than 70% detected once. The material sequenced was peripheral blood. These receptors were collected from a woman in her 30s with COVID-19, enrolled during active disease.

The V call is TRBV6-5, the J call TRBJ1-1, with D perhaps matching TRBD1 (6 bases). The CDR3 totals 13 residues. V was pared by 5 bases and J by 2 bases, with 9 bases between. From germline, CDR1 is MNHEY and CDR2 SVGAGI. The CDR3 spells CASSRGHNTEAFF. As DNA, the CDR3 is TGTGCCAGCAGTAGGGGACATAACACTGAAGCTTTCTTT.

The V gene is TRBV5-4, the J gene TRBJ2-3; 8 bases line up with TRBD2. The CDR3 is 18 amino acids. J lost 1 base, V lost 0 bases, and 10 bases had no gene match. The germline CDR1 and CDR2 sequences are SGHNT and YYREEE (reference sequence). CDR3 residues: CASSLARVSGDRTDTQYF. The CDR3 DNA is TGTGCCAGCAGCTTGGCCCGCGTTAGCGGGGACCGCACAGATACGCAGTATTTT.

This clone occurred once. This chain uses TRBV7-2 with TRBJ1-2; D is undetermined. CDR1 is SGHTA, CDR2 FQGNSA, per germline. This CDR3 is 14 amino acids long. V was cut by 0 bases and J by 6 bases, with 11 bases left in between. CDR3 bases: TGTGCCAGCAGCTTAGCGGGAGCGACCCATGGCTACACCTTC. It yields the protein CASSLAGATHGYTF.

In regard to this clone: One junction end does not reproduce the germline sequence, and a read error may be involved. The V gene is TRBV13, the J gene TRBJ1-1; TRBD1 might be the D (6 bases). Germline loops: CDR1 PRHDT, CDR2 FYEKMQ (reference sequence). This CDR3 spans 15 amino acids. The CDR3 protein is CASSSAWGLNAEAFF. CDR3 in DNA: TGTGCCAGCAGCTCGGCATGGGGGCTGAACGCTGAAGCTTTCTTT.

The chain joins TRBV24-1 to TRBJ2-5, with TRBD2 matching over 14 bases. The CDR3 has 18 amino acids. CDR1 is KGHDR, CDR2 SFDVKD, per germline. V was clipped by 5 bases and J by 0 bases; unmatched bases: 7. The CDR3 nucleotides are TGTGCCACCAGTGGTCCGACTAGCGGGGGGGAGTACCAAGAGACCCAGTACTTC. Translation: CATSGPTSGGEYQETQYF.

The genes are TRBV4-1 and TRBJ1-1; D is unresolved. Germline CDR1 MGHRA, CDR2 YSYEKL. The CDR3 spans 15 residues. V was trimmed by 4 bases and J by 1 base, leaving 13 bases between them. The CDR3 coding sequence is TGCGCCAGCAGCCCTCAAGCCTTCGAGAACACTGAAGCTTTCTTT. As protein: CASSPQAFENTEAFF.

V gene TRBV5-1 combines with J gene TRBJ2-1, with TRBD2 matching 9 bases. The length of the CDR3 is 15 residues. Germline V gene data show CDR1 as SGHRS and CDR2 as YFSETQ. Unmatched junction bases numbered 7, after V lost 2 bases and J lost 7 bases. CDR3 DNA: TGCGCCAGCAGCTTTTCGGCTAGCGGGGTAAATGAGCAGTTCTTC. Translating gives CASSFSASGVNEQFF.

The V and J genes are TRBV10-3 and TRBJ2-7, with 12 bases aligning to TRBD2. Germline CDR1 is ENHRY and CDR2 is SYGVKD. The CDR3 is made up of 14 amino acids. After removal of 8 bases from V and 2 bases from J, the junction contained 4 bases not matched to a gene. The DNA for the CDR3 is TGTGCCATCGGCGGACTAGCGGGACCCTACGAGCAGTACGTC. Its translation is CAIGGLAGPYEQYV.

This clone showed up just once. The V gene is TRBV12-2, the J gene TRBJ1-6. TRBV12-2 constitutes a pseudogene. This CDR3 contains 17 residues. The chain's CDR3 is CASRLGSRGSYNSPLHF. For the CDR3, the DNA is TGTGCAAGTCGCTTAGGGTCCCGGGGCTCCTATAATTCACCCCTCCACTTT.